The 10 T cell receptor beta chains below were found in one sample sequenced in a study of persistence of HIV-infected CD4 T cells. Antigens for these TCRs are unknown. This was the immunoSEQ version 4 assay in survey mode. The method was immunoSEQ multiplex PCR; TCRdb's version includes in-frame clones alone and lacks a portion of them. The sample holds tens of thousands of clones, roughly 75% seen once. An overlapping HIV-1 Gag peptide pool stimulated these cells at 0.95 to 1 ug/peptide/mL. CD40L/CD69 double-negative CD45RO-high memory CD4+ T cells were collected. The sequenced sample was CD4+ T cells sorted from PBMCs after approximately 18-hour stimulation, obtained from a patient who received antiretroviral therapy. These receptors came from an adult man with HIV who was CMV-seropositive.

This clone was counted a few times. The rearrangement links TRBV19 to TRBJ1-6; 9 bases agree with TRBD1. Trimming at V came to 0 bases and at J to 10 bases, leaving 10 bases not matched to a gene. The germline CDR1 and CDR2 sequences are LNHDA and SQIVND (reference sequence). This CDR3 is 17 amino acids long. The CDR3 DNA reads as TGTGCCAGTAGTATAGATCTATCGGGGACAGGGACATCACCCCTCCACTTT. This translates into CASSIDLSGTGTSPLHF.

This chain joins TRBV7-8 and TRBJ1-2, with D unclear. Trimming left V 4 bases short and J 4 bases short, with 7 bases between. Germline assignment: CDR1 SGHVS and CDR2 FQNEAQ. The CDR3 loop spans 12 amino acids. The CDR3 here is CASSSLSYGYTF. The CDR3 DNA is TGTGCCAGCAGCTCCCTTTCCTATGGCTACACCTTC.

This chain's CDR3 is CASSPKKTGASEQYF. For the CDR3, the DNA is TGTGCCAGCTCACCAAAGAAAACAGGGGCATCCGAGCAGTACTTC. V is TRBV18 and J is TRBJ2-7, with 7 bases identical to TRBD1. Germline trimming cut 2 bases from V and 6 bases from J; bases unmatched to any gene: 10. Germline V gene data show CDR1 as KGHSH and CDR2 as LQKENI. The CDR3 spans 15 residues.

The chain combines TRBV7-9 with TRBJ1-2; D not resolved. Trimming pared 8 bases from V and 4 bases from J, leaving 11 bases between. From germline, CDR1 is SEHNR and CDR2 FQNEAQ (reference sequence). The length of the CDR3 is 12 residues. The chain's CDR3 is CASGAGSYGYTF. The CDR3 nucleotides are TGTGCCAGCGGTGCGGGGAGCTATGGCTACACCTTC.

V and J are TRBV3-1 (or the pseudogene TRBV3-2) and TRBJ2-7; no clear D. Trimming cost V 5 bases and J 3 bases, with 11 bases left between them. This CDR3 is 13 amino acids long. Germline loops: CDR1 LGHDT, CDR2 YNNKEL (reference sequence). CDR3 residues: CASSSAPFYEQYF. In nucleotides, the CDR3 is TGTGCCAGCAGCTCGGCCCCCTTCTACGAGCAGTACTTC.

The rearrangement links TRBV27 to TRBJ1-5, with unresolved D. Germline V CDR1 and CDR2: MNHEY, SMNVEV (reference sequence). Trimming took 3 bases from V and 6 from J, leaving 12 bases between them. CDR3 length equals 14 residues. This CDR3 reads CASSFSSSSQPQHF. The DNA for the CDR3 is TGTGCCAGCAGTTTTAGTAGCTCTAGTCAGCCCCAGCATTTT.

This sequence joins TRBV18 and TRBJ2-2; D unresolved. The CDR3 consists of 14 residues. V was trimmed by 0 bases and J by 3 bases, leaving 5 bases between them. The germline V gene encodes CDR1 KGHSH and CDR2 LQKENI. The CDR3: CASSPPQYTGELFF. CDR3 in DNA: TGTGCCAGCTCACCACCACAGTACACCGGGGAGCTGTTTTTT.

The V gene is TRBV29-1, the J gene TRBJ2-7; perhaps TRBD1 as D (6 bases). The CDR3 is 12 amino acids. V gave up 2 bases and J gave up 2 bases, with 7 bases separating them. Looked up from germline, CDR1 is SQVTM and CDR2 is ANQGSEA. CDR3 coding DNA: TGCAGCGTTGAACGGGACACCTACGAGCAGTACTTC. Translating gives CSVERDTYEQYF.

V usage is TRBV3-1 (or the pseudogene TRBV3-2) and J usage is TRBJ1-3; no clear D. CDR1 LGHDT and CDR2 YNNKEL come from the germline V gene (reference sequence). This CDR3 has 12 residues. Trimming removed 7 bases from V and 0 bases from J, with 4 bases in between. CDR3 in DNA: TGTGCCAGCATGGGCTCTGGAAACACCATATATTTT. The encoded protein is CASMGSGNTIYF.

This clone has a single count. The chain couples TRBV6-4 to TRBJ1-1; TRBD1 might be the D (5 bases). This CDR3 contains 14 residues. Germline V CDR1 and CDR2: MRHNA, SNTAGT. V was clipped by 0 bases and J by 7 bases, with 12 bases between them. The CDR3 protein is CASSDSSRGSEAFF. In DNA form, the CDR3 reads TGTGCCAGCAGTGACTCGAGTCGGGGCAGTGAAGCTTTCTTT.